This record looks at one T cell receptor (beta chain) sequence and its context. Authors' processing steps: The authors estimated nucleated cell counts from reference gene primer amplification. The method was immunoSEQ multiplex PCR; TCRdb's version includes in-frame clones alone and lacks a portion of them. V and J calls and clone size follow that table, whereas D and trimming were derived from the DNA. This table has around 220,000 clones, 84% appearing once. The sample is drawn from a study of blood T cell repertoires in COVID-19. Germline values: CDR1 GTSNPN, CDR2 SVGIG (reference sequence). V gave up 4 bases and J gave up 6 bases, with 12 bases separating them. This CDR3 comprises 13 residues.

This receptor was identified in a woman in her thirties or forties who had recovered from COVID-19. The chain is built from TRBV30 and TRBJ1-4; possible D gene TRBD1, 5 bases. The specimen sequenced was PBMCs or T cells enriched from blood (not recorded which). The DNA of the CDR3 is TGTGCCTGGACAGGGAACCGCGATGAAAAACTGTTTTTT. This gives the protein CAWTGNRDEKLFF.